This TCR beta chain derives from a study of long-term antiretroviral therapy in people with HIV. Study summary: The study's earliest collections predate the 2015 immediate-ART recommendation by about a decade.

About this clone itself: Its antigen is currently unknown.

Sequencing relied on immunoSEQ assay v3.0, run at survey level. Here immunoSEQ multiplex PCR was the method, and the copy in TCRdb shows in-frame clones only, minus some. The sample yields 25,000 to 35,000 clones, around 96% seen once. Germline V lookup: CDR1 MNHNY, CDR2 SVGAGI (reference sequence). With V trimmed by 11 bases and J by 1 base, 9 bases remained unmatched. The CDR3 spans 14 residues. Study results and caveats: Blood sampling spanned 2004 to 2017, possibly under older ART regimens. When set beside controls, HIV repertoires had CDR3 length ranges that were narrower. Diversity remained lower than transplant donor controls, even though it increased after ART.

The rearrangement joins TRBV6-6 to TRBJ2-7; 9 bases are shared with TRBD2. The sequence was collected from a man aged 25-40 years with HIV. The starting material was unsorted PBMCs, obtained approximately 6.3 years after starting antiretroviral therapy. This CDR3 is CAHEAGGGSYEQYF. For the CDR3, the DNA is TGTGCCCACGAAGCGGGAGGAGGGTCCTACGAGCAGTACTTC.